Listed below are T cell receptor beta chains from one sample, sequenced in a study of post-analysis software for immune sequencing data. TCRdb used MiXCR to reprocess the PCR reads, holding one entry per CDR3 protein. The data contain a few hundred thousand distinct CDR3 sequences, roughly 38% of them singletons. Sequencing was done on a sample of blood. These receptors originate from a girl aged 2 to 10 with multiple sclerosis. Both conserved end residues are trimmed from each CDR3. D genes are given only for firm matches. Some rows have no size entry. The others give once, few or many, or a class for an expanded clone.

D,V,size,J,CDR3
TRBD1,TRBV6-6,NA,TRBJ2-1,ASSDRDRGYNEQF
NA,TRBV7-2,NA,NA,ASSLVPRRGEQY
NA,TRBV7-7,NA,TRBJ1-5,ASSLTGRPIFWPQH
TRBD1,TRBV12-3/TRBV12-4,NA,TRBJ2-1,ASNRDRGNNNEQF
NA,TRBV20-1,NA,TRBJ2-7,SARLRGRYEQY
NA,TRBV4-3,NA,TRBJ2-1,ASSQEQSGPNEQF
TRBD2,TRBV7-2,NA,TRBJ2-7,ASSLSGASYEQY
NA,TRBV5-1,NA,TRBJ2-3,ASSSRADTDTQY
NA,TRBV18,NA,TRBJ2-1,ASSPTAELPGHEQF
NA,TRBV28,NA,TRBJ2-3,ASSFMTIAQY
TRBD1,TRBV12-3/TRBV12-4,NA,TRBJ1-5,ASSPEDRDNQPQH
NA,TRBV28,few,TRBJ1-1,ASRLLGENTEAF
TRBD1,TRBV7-9,once,TRBJ2-1,ASSLQPGQGTDRHYNVQF
TRBD1,TRBV10-3,few,TRBJ2-7,AISTGETYEQY
NA,TRBV4-1,NA,TRBJ1-6,ASSLRAGNYNSPLH
NA,TRBV5-1,few,TRBJ2-7,ASSLWGTPYEQY
NA,TRBV6-5,NA,TRBJ1-2,ASSYSNPRPYGYT
NA,TRBV5-1,NA,TRBJ1-6,ASSRDTNSPLH
NA,TRBV6-1,NA,TRBJ1-5,ASSGFLDSGHNQPQH
NA,TRBV7-9,NA,TRBJ1-5,ASSSPLGQSNQPQH
NA,TRBV7-9,few,TRBJ1-4,ASSLSARTNEKLF
TRBD1,TRBV7-6,NA,TRBJ1-2,ASSDRDSHNYGCT
NA,TRBV6-1,once,TRBJ1-5,ASREEILNQPQH
NA,TRBV7-9,few,TRBJ2-7,ASSPWIYEQY
NA,TRBV6-5,NA,TRBJ2-6,ASTSPPSGANVLT
NA,TRBV6-6,few,TRBJ2-5,ASSPLPVGRSETQY
TRBD1,TRBV11-2,few,TRBJ1-4,ASSPLLGDSDEKLF
TRBD2,TRBV5-1,few,TRBJ2-3,ASSSTSRDTQY
NA,TRBV29-1,NA,TRBJ2-2,SVVPGGGELF
NA,TRBV7-8,NA,TRBJ2-5,ASSLVVARGLQETQY
NA,TRBV5-1,NA,TRBJ2-1,ASSQQGANEQF
NA,TRBV29-1,NA,TRBJ1-2,SVERGVGVYGYT
NA,TRBV6-6,NA,TRBJ1-2,ASSYSSGPSYGYT
NA,TRBV20-1,few,TRBJ1-4,SARGPGGNEKLF
NA,TRBV20-1,few,TRBJ2-1,SARERGASYNEQF
NA,TRBV9,NA,TRBJ1-2,ASSVTKGTGYT